These 27 T cell receptor beta chains were sequenced from one sample in a study of T cells in localized non-small cell lung cancer. Sequencing was performed with immunoSEQ multiplex PCR; in TCRdb, only in-frame clones are kept and a portion is missing. The sample consists of 7,500 to 10,000 clones, 90% of them appearing once. Sequencing used peripheral blood, obtained before any cancer treatment. The receptors stem from a male donor aged 60 or older with stage III squamous cell lung carcinoma.

V is TRBV10-3 and J is TRBJ1-6, with D perhaps TRBD1 (5 bases). V lost 6 bases and J lost 5, with 11 bases in between. Germline-derived CDR1 and CDR2 are ENHRY and SYGVKD. The CDR3 has 14 amino acids. DNA for the CDR3: TGTGCCATCAGGAGTGACAGTAATAATTCACCCCTCCACTTT. This sequence encodes CAIRSDSNNSPLHF.

The rearrangement links TRBV9 to TRBJ1-1, with D tentatively TRBD1 (6 bases). V dropped 0 bases and J dropped 6 bases, with 12 bases sitting between them. The CDR3 loop spans 14 amino acids. Per germline, CDR1 SGDLS and CDR2 YYNGEE. The CDR3 region is CASSVDQGRAEAFF. The CDR3 DNA is TGTGCCAGCAGCGTAGACCAGGGGCGCGCTGAAGCTTTCTTT.

V gene TRBV7-9 combines with J gene TRBJ1-1; possibly TRBD1 for D (5 bases). V was cut by 2 bases and J by 4 bases, with 8 bases left in between. Germline CDR1 reads SEHNR; CDR2 reads FQNEAQ (reference sequence). The CDR3 covers 13 residues. The CDR3: CASSLRGGTEAFF. The CDR3 DNA reads as TGTGCCAGCAGCTTACGGGGGGGCACTGAAGCTTTCTTT.

V usage is TRBV19 and J usage is TRBJ1-2; D may be TRBD1 (5 bases). The CDR3 covers 14 residues. V dropped 1 base and J dropped 5 bases, with 11 bases sitting between them. CDR1 is LNHDA and CDR2 is SQIVND in the germline V gene (reference sequence). Here the CDR3 reads CASSIGTNLYGYTF. CDR3 sequence (DNA): TGTGCCAGTAGTATAGGGACAAATCTTTATGGCTACACCTTC.

This clone has only a few counts. The rearrangement uses TRBV6-6 and TRBJ2-3, with D hard to call. V gave up 7 bases and J gave up 0 bases, with 11 bases separating them. The CDR3 totals 14 residues. CDR1 is MNHNY, CDR2 SVGAGI, per germline (reference sequence). DNA of the CDR3: TGTGCCAGCAAAGTGACCTCTAGCACAGATACGCAGTATTTT. Translating it yields CASKVTSSTDTQYF.

Of note for this clone: This sample also contains other DNA sequences that code for the same CDR3. In DNA, the CDR3 is TGTGCCAGCAGTTTCCGGACTAGCGGGGGGCGATTAGGTGAGCAGTTCTTC. This translates into CASSFRTSGGRLGEQFF. The chain carries TRBV5-6 and TRBJ2-1; 14 positions agree with TRBD2. Germline CDR1 reads SGHDT; CDR2 reads YYEEEE. The CDR3 is 17 residues long. Trimming cost V 5 bases and J 9 bases; bases outside gene matches: 13.

This clone was detected only a few times. The chain links TRBV18 to TRBJ1-1, with D perhaps TRBD1 (6 bases). Germline V CDR1 and CDR2: KGHSH, LQKENI. V was cut by 1 base and J by 1 base, with 10 bases left in between. This CDR3 comprises 15 residues. The CDR3 DNA reads as TGTGCCAGCTCACCACTTCCGGGACAGAACACTGAAGCTTTCTTT. Translating gives CASSPLPGQNTEAFF.

The chain employs TRBV4-2 and TRBJ1-2; D unresolved. V lost 0 bases and J 4 bases, leaving 15 bases between the germline ends. Germline CDR1 reads LGHNA; CDR2 reads YNFKEQ. This CDR3 has 16 residues. The CDR3 DNA is TGTGCCAGCAGCCAAGAACGGGAGCTCTACAGCTATGGCTACACCTTC. This encodes CASSQERELYSYGYTF.

This clone was recorded a few times. This sequence joins TRBV10-1 and TRBJ2-2, with D unresolved. The CDR3 is 15 amino acids. Germline-derived CDR1 and CDR2 are WNHNN and SYGVQD (reference sequence). Trimming shortened V by 2 bases and J by 1 base, and 8 bases separated the two germline ends. CDR3 bases: TGCGCCAGCAGTGAGGGAAGGCAGAACACCGGGGAGCTGTTTTTT. Protein sequence: CASSEGRQNTGELFF.

The rearrangement joins TRBV27 to TRBJ2-7, with 8 nucleotides matching TRBD1. CDR1 and CDR2 (germline): MNHEY, SMNVEV (reference sequence). The V and J ends lost 1 base and 6 bases, in that order; junction bases with no gene match: 14. CDR3 length: 17 amino acids. The CDR3: CASSLFAVGRGRFEQYF. Here the CDR3 DNA reads TGTGCCAGCAGTTTATTTGCCGTTGGCAGGGGGCGATTCGAGCAGTACTTC.

This clone showed up just once. The gene calls are TRBV5-1 and TRBJ1-1; 7 bases agree with TRBD1. The CDR3 loop spans 14 amino acids. The germline V gene has CDR1 SGHRS and CDR2 YFSETQ. The ends lost 1 base at V and 7 bases at J; junction bases unmatched: 7. The CDR3 sequence is CASSLNGQANEAFF. CDR3 coding DNA: TGCGCCAGCAGCTTGAACGGACAGGCCAATGAAGCTTTCTTT.

The chain combines TRBV19 with TRBJ2-2; possible D gene TRBD2, 6 bases. V shed 8 bases and J shed 6 bases, with 13 bases lying between them. The length of the CDR3 is 13 residues. Germline CDR1 reads LNHDA; CDR2 reads SQIVND (reference sequence). The CDR3 DNA sequence: TGTGCCAGTGGGGACTCGTTCTCCGGGGAGCTGTTTTTT. Protein: CASGDSFSGELFF.

This clone was picked up one time. This chain connects TRBV28 to TRBJ2-2; possibly TRBD1 for D (6 bases). This CDR3 region has 15 residues. The V end lost 4 bases, the J end lost 7 bases, and 16 bases lay between the germline ends. Germline assignment: CDR1 MDHEN and CDR2 SYDVKM. CDR3 sequence (DNA): TGTGCCAGCAGTTCTATGGACAGTATTGACGGGGAGCTGTTTTTT. Residues: CASSSMDSIDGELFF.

The V gene is TRBV11-3, the J gene TRBJ1-1; 8 bases align to TRBD1. The CDR3 runs 13 residues. The germline V gene encodes CDR1 SGHNT and CDR2 YENEEA. J lost 5 bases, V lost 5 bases, and 4 bases had no gene match. This chain's CDR3 is CASSQGARTEAFF. The CDR3 region has the DNA TGTGCCAGCAGCCAGGGGGCGAGGACTGAAGCTTTCTTT.

This chain connects TRBV9 to TRBJ1-1; possible D gene TRBD1, 6 bases. CDR1 and CDR2 (germline): SGDLS, YYNGEE. The CDR3 loop spans 14 amino acids. The V gene lost 0 bases and the J gene lost 8 bases, with 14 bases spanning the gap. This chain's CDR3 is CASSVGIGGAEAFF. DNA of the CDR3: TGTGCCAGCAGCGTAGGAATTGGGGGGGCAGAAGCTTTCTTT.

J is TRBJ1-2 and V is TRBV5-4; weak D call: TRBD1 (5 bases). In germline, CDR1 is SGHNT, CDR2 YYREEE (reference sequence). This CDR3 comprises 14 residues. The ends were cut back, 4 bases at V and 5 bases at J, with 15 bases in the middle. CDR3 nucleotide sequence: TGTGCCAGCAGCCTTCCGGGACTACCGTATGGCTACACCTTC. Translation gives CASSLPGLPYGYTF.

The chain couples TRBV11-3 to TRBJ2-2; 8 bases match TRBD2. The CDR3 spans 13 residues. Trimming at V came to 5 bases and at J to 4 bases, leaving 0 bases not matched to a gene. Germline CDR1 is SGHNT and CDR2 is YENEEA. The CDR3 spells CASSRGGTGELFF. CDR3 coding DNA: TGTGCCAGCAGCCGGGGGGGCACCGGGGAGCTGTTTTTT.

This sequence joins TRBV7-9 and TRBJ1-6; D not certain. Trimming shortened V by 1 base and J by 8 bases, and 12 bases separated the two germline ends. Germline CDR1 SEHNR, CDR2 FQNEAQ (reference sequence). The CDR3 is 15 residues long. In nucleotides, the CDR3 is TGTGCCAGCAGCTTAGAAGGTTTCGGTGATTCACCCCTCCACTTT. Its protein is CASSLEGFGDSPLHF.

The CDR3 DNA follows: TGTGCCAGCTCCGGACAGGGACGGGAGGATACGCAGTATTTT. This translates into CASSGQGREDTQYF. The genes are TRBV18 and TRBJ2-3; 8 bases match TRBD1. Germline V gives CDR1 KGHSH, CDR2 LQKENI. V lost 6 bases to trimming and J lost 6 bases; unmatched junction nucleotides: 8. CDR3 length equals 14 residues. Looking up the rest from reference TRBV18 and TRBJ2-3 gives the full variable domain: NAGVMQNPRHLVRRRGQEARLRCSPMKGHSHVYWYRQLPEEGLKFMVYLQKENIIDESGMPKERFSAEFPKEGPSILRIQQVVRGDSAAYFCASSGQGREDTQYFGPGTRLTVL.

The chain combines TRBV27 with TRBJ2-7; D unclear. Trimming pared 3 bases from V and 2 bases from J, leaving 8 bases between. The germline V gene has CDR1 MNHEY and CDR2 SMNVEV (reference sequence). The CDR3 spans 13 residues. CDR3 sequence reads: CASSFSGPYEQYF. CDR3 nucleotide sequence: TGTGCCAGCAGTTTTTCCGGACCCTACGAGCAGTACTTC.

V is TRBV11-1 and J is TRBJ2-5; no reliable D call. Germline V gene lookup returns CDR1 SGHAT and CDR2 FQDESV (reference sequence). The CDR3 is made up of 13 amino acids. The V and J ends lost 4 bases and 1 base respectively, with 7 bases between them. The CDR3 loop reads CASSYLTQETQYF. CDR3 DNA sequence: TGTGCCAGCAGCTACCTCACCCAAGAGACCCAGTACTTC.

The chain links TRBV19 to TRBJ2-2; 8 bases are a match to TRBD2. Trimming took 5 bases from V and 7 from J; bases not matched to a gene: 9. The CDR3 loop spans 15 amino acids. Germline CDR1 reads LNHDA; CDR2 reads SQIVND (reference sequence). For the CDR3, the DNA is TGTGCCAGTAGTCTCTTAGCGGGGAATGTCGGGGAGCTGTTTTTT. Translation: CASSLLAGNVGELFF.

The chain links TRBV2 to TRBJ1-2; D is unclear. Trimming removed 7 bases from V and 1 base from J, with 7 bases in between. Germline loops: CDR1 SNHLY, CDR2 FYNNEI. The CDR3 is made up of 12 amino acids. The CDR3: CASTGSNYGYTF. CDR3 coding DNA: TGTGCCAGCACTGGAAGTAACTATGGCTACACCTTC.

The chain joins TRBV19 to TRBJ2-1, with 7 bases identical to TRBD1. After removal of 9 bases from V and 2 bases from J, the junction contained 13 bases not matched to a gene. The CDR3 is 16 amino acids. Germline CDR1 reads LNHDA; CDR2 reads SQIVND (reference sequence). In DNA form, the CDR3 reads TGTGCCAGCCTGACGGGACAGACAAACCCCTACAATGAGCAGTTCTTC. It encodes CASLTGQTNPYNEQFF.

This sequence joins TRBV5-1 and TRBJ2-2, with TRBD2 as a possible D gene (6 bases). The ends were cut back, 7 bases at V and 2 bases at J, with 12 bases in the middle. This CDR3 has 14 amino acids. Germline assignment: CDR1 SGHRS and CDR2 YFSETQ. The CDR3 loop is CASGRDSNTGELFF. CDR3 DNA: TGCGCCAGCGGGCGGGACTCAAACACCGGGGAGCTGTTTTTT.

This clone was counted between two and nine times. The chain has TRBV11-3 and TRBJ2-5; TRBD1 is a possible D gene (5 bases). Germline CDR1 SGHNT, CDR2 YENEEA. The CDR3 totals 14 residues. With 0 bases removed from V and 2 bases from J, the gap between germline ends came to 7 bases. The CDR3 DNA reads TGTGCCAGCAGCTTAGAGGCAGGGCAAGAGACCCAGTACTTC. As protein: CASSLEAGQETQYF.

This clone is labeled large. The chain employs TRBV28 and TRBJ1-4; D is unresolved. Germline lookup yields CDR1 MDHEN and CDR2 SYDVKM. The CDR3 is 15 residues long. Trimming removed 6 bases at V and 3 bases at J, with 14 bases between. In DNA, the CDR3 is TGTGCCAGCAGCTTACCGACGGCACCTAATGAAAAACTGTTTTTT. Protein product: CASSLPTAPNEKLFF.